This T cell receptor (beta chain) was retrieved from a study of blood T cell repertoires in COVID-19. Patients from Seattle were sampled longitudinally, starting during active infection. In the source study's methods: Reference gene primer amplification in the assay estimated nucleated cell counts. Profiling relied on immunoSEQ multiplex PCR, and the TCRdb table lists in-frame clones only, not all of them. That table furnishes V, J and clone size, whereas the DNA furnished D and trimming. The profile shows about 210,000 clones, 85% of them singletons. V lost 2 bases, J lost 5 bases, and 5 bases stayed unmatched. The CDR3 covers 15 residues. Looked up from germline, CDR1 is SEHNR and CDR2 is FQNEAQ (reference sequence).

This receptor was taken from a man in his sixties with COVID-19, enrolled during active disease. The chain is built from TRBV7-9 and TRBJ1-2, with 10 bases lining up with TRBD1. The specimen was peripheral blood. CDR3 in DNA: TGTGCCAGCAGCTTATCCCCGGGACAGGGGTATGGCTACACCTTC. The encoded protein is CASSLSPGQGYGYTF.